The rows below give T cell receptor beta chains drawn from one sample of a study of CD8+ T cells in alopecia areata. Libraries were prepared by immunoSEQ multiplex PCR; TCRdb keeps only in-frame clonotypes and omits some of them. The data show some 200,000 clones, with 60% to 70% seen just once and 3.3% held by the top ten. Specimen: CD4+ T cells sorted from blood, collected at week 4, from a patient treated with tofacitinib. These receptors came from a human donor with alopecia areata. Both conserved end residues are part of each CDR3. Each record gives: J gene, CDR3 length, V gene, clone size, D gene, CDR3 DNA, CDR3 protein. A D gene is named only where the DNA matches it firmly. Size is stated for part of the rows, as once, few or many counts, or as a class when the clone is expanded.

>TRBJ2-7|17|TRBV4-2|-|TRBD1
TGTGCCAGCAGCCAAACCGTTACAGGGGGCTTTGTTGACGAGCAGTACTTC
CASSQTVTGGFVDEQYF
>TRBJ2-3|14|TRBV25-1|-|-
TGTGCCAGCAGCGACAGAACCAACACAGATACGCAGTATTTT
CASSDRTNTDTQYF
>TRBJ2-7|17|TRBV4-3|-|-
TGCGCCAGCAGCCCCGGCGGACAAACTTCCCTCTCCTACGAGCAGTACTTC
CASSPGGQTSLSYEQYF
>TRBJ2-7|11|TRBV2|few|-
TGTGCCAGCAGGGATTTCTACGAGCAGTACTTC
CASRDFYEQYF
>TRBJ2-7|14|TRBV29-1|-|-
TGCAGCGTTGAAGATGTGGAACAGGGCTACGAGCAGTACTTC
CSVEDVEQGYEQYF
>TRBJ1-1|15|TRBV27|-|TRBD1
TGTGCCAGCACTCTCGACGCGACAGGGAGGGCTGAAGCTTTCTTT
CASTLDATGRAEAFF
>TRBJ2-4|12|TRBV25-1|-|-
TGTGCCAGCAGTGGAGGAGGAAACATTCAGTACTTC
CASSGGGNIQYF
>TRBJ2-7|14|TRBV13|once|TRBD1
TGTGCCAGCAGCCTGACCGGGACAGGGTTCGCGCAGTACTTC
CASSLTGTGFAQYF
>TRBJ1-2|15|TRBV5-6|-|-
TGTGCCAGCAGCTCCCGGGACATCACTTTCTATGGCTACACCTTC
CASSSRDITFYGYTF
>TRBJ2-7|14|TRBV7-2|-|TRBD1
TGTGCCAGCAAGGACAGGGGAGGCTCCTACGAGCAGTACTTC
CASKDRGGSYEQYF
>TRBJ2-7|12|TRBV25-1|-|-
TGTGCCAGCAGTGCCCATACAAGCGAGCAGTACTTC
CASSAHTSEQYF
>TRBJ1-2|15|TRBV4-1|-|TRBD1
TGCGCCAGCAGCCAACCCAGGGGGCTTAAAGATGGCTACACCTTC
CASSQPRGLKDGYTF
>TRBJ1-5|12|TRBV30|-|-
TGTGCCTCCACAGGTTCCAATCAGCCCCAGCATTTT
CASTGSNQPQHF
>TRBJ1-2|13|TRBV27|-|-
TGTGCCAGCAGTCCTTTGGGTGGAGATGGCTACACCTTC
CASSPLGGDGYTF
>TRBJ2-5|15|TRBV1|few|-
TGCACCAGCAGCCACCGACTACTAGGTCAAGAGACCCAGTACTTC
CTSSHRLLGQETQYF
>TRBJ1-3|14|TRBV7-2|-|-
TGTGCCAGCAGCTTAGGGGTCTCTGGAAACACCATATATTTT
CASSLGVSGNTIYF
>TRBJ2-1|12|TRBV29-1|-|TRBD2
TGCAGCGTTTCCCCGGGGGGCAATGAGCAGTTCTTC
CSVSPGGNEQFF
>TRBJ2-5|15|TRBV5-1|-|TRBD1
TGCGCCAGCAGCCCCCTCGGACAGGTACAAGAGACCCAGTACTTC
CASSPLGQVQETQYF
>TRBJ1-2|10|TRBV29-1|-|-
TGCAGCGTCCGAGAATATGGCTACACCTTC
CSVREYGYTF
>TRBJ2-4|14|TRBV5-1|-|-
TGCGCCAGCAGCCGCGGGGAAGCCAAAAACATTCAGTACTTC
CASSRGEAKNIQYF
>TRBJ2-1|14|TRBV29-1|once|-
TGCAGCGTTGTTAGGGGGGGCGGCTACAATGAGCAGTTCTTC
CSVVRGGGYNEQFF
>TRBJ2-1|12|TRBV7-2|-|-
TGTGCCAGCAGCCTCCCTCTGGGTGAGCAGTTCTTC
CASSLPLGEQFF
>TRBJ1-1|16|TRBV9|-|TRBD1
TGTGCCAGCAGTCCCAGGACGGGACAGCAGTTGTCGGAAGCTTTCTTT
CASSPRTGQQLSEAFF
>TRBJ2-7|15|TRBV25-1|-|TRBD1
TGTGCCAGCACGGGACAGGGTTTGGGACCCTACGAGCAGTACTTC
CASTGQGLGPYEQYF
>TRBJ2-7|14|TRBV30|few|TRBD1
TGTGCCTGGAGGTTGGTCAGGGGGCCTGGCGAGCAGTACTTC
CAWRLVRGPGEQYF
>TRBJ2-1|11|TRBV20-1|-|-
TGCAGTGCTAGTGTGGGGAATGAGCAGTTCTTC
CSASVGNEQFF
>TRBJ2-7|17|TRBV9|-|TRBD2
TGTGCCAGCAGCGTAACGAGCGGGGGGTCCCCGTCCTACGAGCAGTACTTC
CASSVTSGGSPSYEQYF
>TRBJ2-4|14|TRBV7-9|few|-
TGTGCCAGCAGCCGCCTGGACACCGGGAACATTCAGTACTTC
CASSRLDTGNIQYF
>TRBJ2-1|16|TRBV5-1|few|-
TGCGCCAGCAGCTTGGCCAGAACTAGCAGCTACAATGAGCAGTTCTTC
CASSLARTSSYNEQFF
>TRBJ2-1|18|TRBV7-9|few|-
TGTGCCAGCAGCAGAAGAGGGGGGGTCGGACAGGCCCACAATGAGCAGTTCTTC
CASSRRGGVGQAHNEQFF
>TRBJ1-6|15|TRBV7-2|-|-
TGTGCCAGCAGCTTGGGACGCCTTGGGAGAGCACCCCTCCACTTT
CASSLGRLGRAPLHF